Listed below are T cell receptor beta chains from one sample, sequenced in a study of tissue T cells after allogeneic stem cell transplantation. Repertoires were generated with immunoSEQ multiplex PCR, while TCRdb's copy carries only in-frame clones and drops some. Here the sample spans 25,000 to 35,000 clones, 85% being singletons. The sequences come from blood, collected before transplantation. The receptors come from a woman aged 18-49 years who later had graft-versus-host disease after an allogeneic stem cell transplant. The CDR3 runs from the conserved cysteine through the conserved F or W. D genes are given only for firm matches. The size entry is marked missing in some rows and otherwise reads once, few, many or a size class.

d_call j_call v_call clone_size cdr3_aa cdr3_nt
TRBD1 TRBJ2-1 TRBV27 . CASKLRGLRQGDRIYNEQFF TGTGCCAGCAAGCTGAGGGGCCTAAGACAGGGCGATAGAATCTACAATGAGCAGTTCTTC
. TRBJ2-3 TRBV4-3 once CASSHNKVDTQYF TGCGCCAGCAGCCATAATAAGGTGGATACGCAGTATTTT
. TRBJ1-1 TRBV6-2/TRBV6-3 few CASSHRNTEAFF TGTGCCAGCAGTCACCGGAACACTGAAGCTTTCTTT
TRBD1 TRBJ1-1 TRBV5-1 . CASSFNRGGVTEAFF TGCGCCAGCAGCTTCAACAGGGGCGGTGTTACTGAAGCTTTCTTT
TRBD1 TRBJ1-1 TRBV5-3 . CAGIDRGLSDTEAFF TGTGCCGGGATAGACAGGGGGCTATCTGACACTGAAGCTTTCTTT
TRBD1 TRBJ1-1 TRBV10-3 . CAIRRDRGRSEAFF TGTGCCATCAGGAGGGACAGGGGGAGATCTGAAGCTTTCTTT
TRBD1 TRBJ2-7 TRBV27 . CASSLSTGTVPYEQYF TGTGCCAGCAGTTTATCGACAGGGACAGTCCCCTACGAGCAGTACTTC
TRBD1 TRBJ2-7 TRBV28 . CASSLSGTGGFRQYF TGTGCCAGCAGTTTATCCGGGACAGGGGGTTTTAGGCAGTACTTC
. TRBJ2-2 TRBV24-1 medium-sized CATSDFCRPGTGELFF TGTGCCACCAGTGATTTTTGCAGGCCCGGCACCGGGGAGCTGTTTTTT
. TRBJ1-1 TRBV3-1/TRBV3-2 . CASSQDLGGTQAFF TGTGCCAGCAGCCAAGATCTGGGGGGGACACAAGCTTTCTTT
TRBD1 TRBJ1-1 TRBV7-9 . CASRPTGVTEAFF TGTGCCAGCAGACCAACAGGGGTCACTGAAGCTTTCTTT
TRBD1 TRBJ2-3 TRBV6-4 . CASSDGTGGTDTQYF TGTGCCAGCAGTGACGGGACAGGGGGCACAGATACGCAGTATTTT
. TRBJ1-1 TRBV11-1 . CASNWDGRTEAFF TGTGCCAGCAACTGGGACGGCCGCACTGAAGCTTTCTTT
TRBD1 TRBJ1-2 TRBV5-1 . CASSPRDRGEIYGYTF TGCGCCAGCAGCCCAAGGGACAGGGGAGAGATCTATGGCTACACCTTC
. TRBJ2-7 TRBV24-1 . CATSGDNAYEQYF TGTGCCACCAGTGGGGACAATGCCTACGAGCAGTACTTC
TRBD1 TRBJ2-7 TRBV27 . CASSLLWDRGYEQYF TGTGCCAGCAGTTTGTTGTGGGACAGGGGGTACGAGCAGTACTTC
. TRBJ2-5 TRBV20-1 . CSASNTASQETQYF TGCAGTGCTAGTAATACAGCCAGCCAAGAGACCCAGTACTTC
TRBD1 TRBJ1-1 TRBV11-3 . CASSAGTGRFAFF TGTGCCAGCAGCGCGGGGACAGGGCGTTTTGCTTTCTTT
. TRBJ1-2 TRBV2 . CASTGRSGYTF TGTGCCAGCACGGGGCGCAGCGGCTACACCTTC
. TRBJ2-1 TRBV3-1/TRBV3-2 . CASSQVSHEQFF TGTGCCAGCAGCCAAGTCTCGCATGAGCAGTTCTTC
. TRBJ2-1 TRBV11-3 once CASSGRDPRGNEQFF TGTGCCAGCAGCGGACGGGACCCCCGAGGAAATGAGCAGTTCTTC
. TRBJ1-1 TRBV6-2/TRBV6-3 . CASSYSPHVQGMNTEAFF TGTGCCAGCAGTTACTCCCCCCATGTTCAGGGGATGAACACTGAAGCTTTCTTT
. TRBJ1-2 TRBV6-5 . CASSYSEGAGRYGYTF TGTGCCAGCAGTTACTCGGAGGGTGCAGGCCGCTATGGCTACACCTTC
. TRBJ2-1 TRBV10-3 . CAISEPMASSYNEQFF TGTGCCATCAGTGAGCCGATGGCGAGCTCCTACAATGAGCAGTTCTTC
. TRBJ2-3 TRBV29-1 . CSVILLAPVYLTDTQYF TGCAGCGTTATCTTGTTAGCGCCCGTCTACCTCACAGATACGCAGTATTTT
. TRBJ1-1 TRBV12-5 . CASPTPGLKLPEAFF TGTGCTAGCCCGACCCCCGGACTCAAGCTACCTGAAGCTTTCTTT
. TRBJ1-1 TRBV11-2 . CASSGISLNTEAFF TGTGCCAGCAGCGGTATAAGTTTGAACACTGAAGCTTTCTTT
. TRBJ2-7 TRBV5-6 . CASSFRPGHLYEQYF TGTGCCAGCAGCTTTCGGCCGGGACACCTCTACGAGCAGTACTTC
. TRBJ2-1 TRBV29-1 . CSVGIGGSEQFF TGCAGCGTTGGGATAGGGGGGAGTGAGCAGTTCTTC